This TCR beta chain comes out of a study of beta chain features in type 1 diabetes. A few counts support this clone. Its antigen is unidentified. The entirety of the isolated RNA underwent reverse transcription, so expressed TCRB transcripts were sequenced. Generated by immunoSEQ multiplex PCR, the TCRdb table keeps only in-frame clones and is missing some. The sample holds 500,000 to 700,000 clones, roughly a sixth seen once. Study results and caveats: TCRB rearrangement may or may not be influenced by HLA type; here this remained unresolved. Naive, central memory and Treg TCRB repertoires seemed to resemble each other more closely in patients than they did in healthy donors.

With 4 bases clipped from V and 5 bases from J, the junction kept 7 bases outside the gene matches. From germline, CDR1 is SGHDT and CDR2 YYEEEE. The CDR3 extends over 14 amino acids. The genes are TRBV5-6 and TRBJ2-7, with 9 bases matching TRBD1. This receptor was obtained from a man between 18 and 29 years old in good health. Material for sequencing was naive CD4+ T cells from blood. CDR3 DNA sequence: TGTGCCAGCAGCCTTCGGACAGGGGTCCACGAGCAGTACTTC. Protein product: CASSLRTGVHEQYF. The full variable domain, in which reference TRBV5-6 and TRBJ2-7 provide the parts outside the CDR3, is DAGVTQSPTHLIKTRGQQVTLRCSPKSGHDTVSWYQQALGQGPQFIFQYYEEEERQRGNFPDRFSGHQFPNYSSELNVNALLLGDSALYLCASSLRTGVHEQYFGPGTRLTVT.